One sample yielded the 24 T cell receptor beta chains listed below, sequenced in a study of T-cell memory formation after mild COVID-19. One entry per CDR3 protein, called by TCRdb with MiXCR from the 5' RACE reads. The sample holds over 500,000 distinct CDR3 sequences, 15% to 20% seen once. Sample: PBMCs or a T cell subset sorted from them (not recorded which). Source of these receptors: an adult woman who had mild COVID-19 (a few samples of this study predate the infection). Cell type and time point are not known.

V gene TRBV18 combines with J gene TRBJ2-7, with TRBD1 matching over 10 bases. V lost 3 bases to trimming and J lost 4 bases; unmatched junction nucleotides: 6. Germline CDR1 is KGHSH and CDR2 is LQKENI. The CDR3 covers 15 residues. CDR3 loop: CASSPRTGGQYEQYF. CDR3 sequence (DNA): TGTGCCAGCTCACCGCGGACAGGGGGTCAATACGAGCAGTACTTC. The full variable domain, its missing parts supplied by reference TRBV18 and TRBJ2-7, is NAGVMQNPRHLVRRRGQEARLRCSPMKGHSHVYWYRQLPEEGLKFMVYLQKENIIDESGMPKERFSAEFPKEGPSILRIQQVVRGDSAAYFCASSPRTGGQYEQYFGPGTRLTVT.

This chain joins TRBV6-5 and TRBJ2-7; 7 positions agree with TRBD1. Germline CDR1 is MNHEY and CDR2 is SVGAGI. Losses at the gene ends were 2 bases for V and 6 bases for J; bases not matched to a gene: 7. CDR3 length: 14 residues. This CDR3 is CASSYHGTAPEQYF. DNA of the CDR3: TGTGCCAGCAGTTACCATGGGACAGCACCCGAGCAGTACTTC.

This chain joins TRBV20-1 and TRBJ2-7; TRBD2 might be the D (6 bases). From germline, CDR1 is DFQATT and CDR2 SNEGSKA (reference sequence). The CDR3 runs to 13 residues. V lost 3 bases, J lost 5 bases, and 14 bases lay in between. The CDR3 protein is CSARPGLSNEQYF. CDR3 coding DNA: TGCAGTGCTAGGCCGGGACTGTCAAACGAGCAGTACTTC.

The chain is built from TRBV7-2 and TRBJ2-2, with 8 bases aligning to TRBD2. Germline assignment: CDR1 SGHTA and CDR2 FQGNSA. The ends lost 1 base at V and 6 bases at J; junction bases unmatched: 10. The CDR3 totals 17 residues. This CDR3 reads CASSLEGSGSVSGELFF. CDR3 in DNA: TGTGCCAGCAGCTTAGAGGGAAGCGGGAGTGTGTCCGGGGAGCTGTTTTTT.

The sample holds a few counts of this clonotype. This sequence joins TRBV11-1 and TRBJ1-1; D unresolved. Trimming left V 3 bases short and J 4 bases short, with 18 bases between. Germline assignment: CDR1 SGHAT and CDR2 FQDESV (reference sequence). The CDR3 has 16 residues. CDR3 residues: CASSFRTPRNTTEAFF. The CDR3 DNA is TGTGCCAGCAGCTTCAGGACCCCGAGGAATACCACTGAAGCTTTCTTT.

This clonotype was seen a handful of times. The V gene is TRBV7-9, the J gene TRBJ1-1; TRBD1 might be the D (5 bases). The CDR3 length is 13 residues. Trimming took off 4 bases at V and 6 bases at J, with 12 bases between the two ends. Per the germline V gene, CDR1 is SEHNR and CDR2 is FQNEAQ (reference sequence). CDR3 residues: CASSSIGAAEAFF. CDR3 nucleotides: TGTGCCAGCAGCTCCATAGGGGCGGCTGAAGCTTTCTTT.

This clonotype was seen repeatedly, ten times or more. The chain links TRBV9 to TRBJ2-7; D ambiguous. The CDR3 covers 14 residues. With 4 bases removed from V and 5 bases from J, the gap between germline ends came to 16 bases. Germline CDR1 and CDR2: SGDLS and YYNGEE. DNA for the CDR3: TGTGCCAGCAGCACCGGGCCCCAACCCAACGAGCAGTACTTC. Translating gives CASSTGPQPNEQYF.

This clonotype has a handful of counts. The CDR3 nucleotides are TGTGCCAGCAGCTGGGACGGCAATCAGCCCCAGCATTTT. Protein: CASSWDGNQPQHF. J is TRBJ1-5 and V is TRBV7-3, with a weak D call TRBD1 (5 bases). Germline assignment: CDR1 SGHTA and CDR2 FQGTGA. CDR3 length: 13 residues. V lost 4 bases to trimming and J lost 2 bases, with 6 bases between them.

CDR3 DNA: TGTGCCTGGTTCGGGATTAGAGGCCCGAACGGCAATGAGCAGTTCTTC. Translated, it gives CAWFGIRGPNGNEQFF. V gene TRBV30 combines with J gene TRBJ2-1, with TRBD2 as a possible D gene (5 bases). In germline, CDR1 is GTSNPN, CDR2 SVGIG (reference sequence). V was trimmed by 5 bases and J by 6 bases, leaving 23 bases between them. The CDR3 totals 16 residues.

V gene TRBV6-5 combines with J gene TRBJ2-5, with D maybe TRBD1 (6 bases). Trimming stripped 5 bases from V and 2 bases from J, with 15 bases between. The CDR3 is 15 amino acids. Germline assignment: CDR1 MNHEY and CDR2 SVGAGI. As DNA, the CDR3 is TGTGCCAGCAGTCCGGACAGACAAACTCAAGAGACCCAGTACTTC. Protein product: CASSPDRQTQETQYF.

The chain joins TRBV7-8 to TRBJ1-1, with a tentative D call TRBD1 (6 bases). The CDR3 contains 15 residues. The germline V gene has CDR1 SGHVS and CDR2 FQNEAQ. V shed 4 bases and J shed 5 bases, with 17 bases lying between them. CDR3 residues: CASSWGRGGPTEAFF. DNA for the CDR3: TGTGCCAGCAGCTGGGGGCGGGGGGGGCCGACTGAAGCTTTCTTT. Full variable domain (missing parts from reference TRBV7-8 and TRBJ1-1): GAGVSQSPRYKVAKRGQDVALRCDPISGHVSLFWYQQALGQGPEFLTYFQNEAQLDKSGLPSDRFFAERPEGSVSTLKIQRTQQEDSAVYLCASSWGRGGPTEAFFGQGTRLTVV.

This clonotype was counted only a few times. The V and J genes are TRBV7-2 and TRBJ2-3; the match to TRBD2 covers 10 bases. This CDR3 has 17 amino acids. Germline V gene lookup returns CDR1 SGHTA and CDR2 FQGNSA. Trimming took 5 bases from V and 5 from J; bases not matched to a gene: 13. For the CDR3, the DNA is TGTGCCAGCAGCCTTACCTGGCTAGCGGGGGTTGGAGATACGCAGTATTTT. It yields the protein CASSLTWLAGVGDTQYF.

In its sample, this clonotype was seen a few times. This sequence joins TRBV5-1 and TRBJ2-5; D is possibly TRBD2 (6 bases). V was clipped by 4 bases and J by 3 bases, with 13 bases between them. CDR1 SGHRS and CDR2 YFSETQ come from the germline V gene. The CDR3 length is 14 residues. The CDR3 here is CASSVYPGEETQYF. The CDR3, as DNA: TGCGCCAGCAGCGTCTACCCGGGGGAAGAGACCCAGTACTTC.

The chain recombines TRBV5-1 with TRBJ2-1, with 9 positions matching TRBD2. Germline-derived CDR1 and CDR2 are SGHRS and YFSETQ. The junction had 5 bases not matched to a gene; V was cut back by 6 bases and J by 4 bases. CDR3 size: 14 residues. The CDR3 DNA reads TGCGCCAGCACATGGACTAGCGTTTACAATGAGCAGTTCTTC. Encoded protein: CASTWTSVYNEQFF.

The chain is built from TRBV4-1 and TRBJ2-7, with D possibly matching TRBD2 (7 bases). Germline V gene data show CDR1 as MGHRA and CDR2 as YSYEKL. The V end lost 3 bases, the J end lost 0 bases, and 18 bases lay between the germline ends. CDR3 length equals 17 residues. This CDR3 is CASSHIPGGLLSYEQYF. The CDR3 DNA sequence: TGCGCCAGCAGCCATATCCCCGGGGGGCTCCTCTCCTACGAGCAGTACTTC.

This clonotype appeared a few times. This chain uses TRBV7-2 with TRBJ1-1; no firm D call. The CDR3 runs to 12 residues. V lost 2 bases and J 7 bases, leaving 8 bases between the germline ends. The germline V gene has CDR1 SGHTA and CDR2 FQGNSA. The CDR3 protein is CASSLRVGEAFF. CDR3 bases: TGTGCCAGCAGCTTAAGGGTCGGTGAAGCTTTCTTT.

This chain uses TRBV6-5 with TRBJ2-5; D remains unclear. Germline values: CDR1 MNHEY, CDR2 SVGAGI. The CDR3 spans 14 residues. V was clipped by 0 bases and J by 1 base, with 6 bases between them. CDR3 DNA sequence: TGTGCCAGCAGTTACTCACAGTCCCAAGAGACCCAGTACTTC. This translates into CASSYSQSQETQYF.

The CDR3 region is CASSLSIERGGQETQYF. Here the CDR3 DNA reads TGTGCCAGCAGCTTGTCAATTGAGCGGGGGGGCCAAGAGACCCAGTACTTC. This chain uses TRBV5-5 with TRBJ2-5, with TRBD2 identical over 10 bases. The V and J ends lost 1 base and 1 base, in that order; junction bases with no gene match: 7. CDR3 length equals 17 residues. Germline V CDR1 and CDR2: SGHKS, YYEKEE (reference sequence). The whole variable domain, filled in from reference TRBV5-5 and TRBJ2-5, reads DAGVTQSPTHLIKTRGQQVTLRCSPISGHKSVSWYQQVLGQGPQFIFQYYEKEERGRGNFPDRFSARQFPNYSSELNVNALLLGDSALYLCASSLSIERGGQETQYFGPGTRLLVL.

This chain connects TRBV12-3 or TRBV12-4 to TRBJ1-5; 7 bases are a match to TRBD1. J was trimmed by 3 bases and V by 3 bases; bases with no gene match: 8. The CDR3 totals 16 residues. CDR3 in amino acids: CASSLEGQRANQPQHF. DNA for the CDR3: TGTGCCAGCAGTTTGGAGGGACAGAGGGCCAATCAGCCCCAGCATTTT.

This chain connects TRBV29-1 to TRBJ2-3; 14 bases fit TRBD2. Germline assignment: CDR1 SQVTM and CDR2 ANQGSEA. J lost 6 bases, V lost 6 bases, and 8 bases had no gene match. CDR3 size: 15 residues. The DNA for the CDR3 is TGCAGCGTCACCGGGACTAGCGGGGGTAGTGATACGCAGTATTTT. Amino acid sequence: CSVTGTSGGSDTQYF.

This clonotype was recorded a few times. V and J are TRBV7-3 and TRBJ2-1; D could derive from TRBD1 or TRBD2 (5 bases each). The CDR3 runs 13 residues. The germline V and J ends were trimmed by 4 bases and 2 bases, with 6 bases remaining between them. Germline-derived CDR1 and CDR2 are SGHTA and FQGTGA. The CDR3 coding sequence is TGTGCCAGCAGCTGGGACGCCTACAATGAGCAGTTCTTC. Its protein is CASSWDAYNEQFF.

The chain links TRBV7-6 to TRBJ2-3, with no clear D. The ends were cut back, 1 base at V and 6 bases at J, with 8 bases in the middle. The CDR3 contains 13 residues. In germline, CDR1 is SGHVS, CDR2 FNYEAQ. CDR3 in amino acids: CASSLVPGDTQYF. CDR3 sequence (DNA): TGTGCCAGCAGCTTAGTCCCCGGGGATACGCAGTATTTT.

Many counts were recorded for this clonotype. The chain uses TRBV7-3 and TRBJ2-1, with D possibly TRBD1 on 6 matching bases. CDR1 and CDR2 (germline): SGHTA, FQGTGA. V dropped 4 bases and J dropped 3 bases, with 10 bases sitting between them. This CDR3 comprises 14 residues. As DNA, the CDR3 is TGTGCCAGCAGCTCCGGGACACGCTACAATGAGCAGTTCTTC. Translated: CASSSGTRYNEQFF. Using reference TRBV7-3 and TRBJ2-1 for the parts outside the CDR3, the full variable domain is GAGVSQTPSNKVTEKGKYVELRCDPISGHTALYWYRQSLGQGPEFLIYFQGTGAADDSGLPNDRFFAVRPEGSVSTLKIQRTERGDSAVYLCASSSGTRYNEQFFGPGTRLTVL.

This clonotype was counted a few times. The gene calls are TRBV29-1 and TRBJ1-2; the match to TRBD1 covers 8 bases. The length of the CDR3 is 15 residues. The J segment lost 4 bases and the V segment lost 1 base, leaving 8 bases of the junction unmatched. The germline CDR1 and CDR2 sequences are SQVTM and ANQGSEA. The CDR3 is CSVEGSGGVGYGYTF. The CDR3 DNA follows: TGCAGCGTTGAAGGATCAGGGGGCGTAGGCTATGGCTACACCTTC. Drawing the rest from reference TRBV29-1 and TRBJ1-2, the complete variable domain is SAVISQKPSRDICQRGTSLTIQCQVDSQVTMMFWYRQQPGQSLTLIATANQGSEATYESGFVIDKFPISRPNLTFSTLTVSNMSPEDSSIYLCSVEGSGGVGYGYTFGSGTRLTVV.